A selection of T cell receptor beta chains follows, all from one sample in a study of identical twins. TCRdb reanalysed the 5' RACE reads using MiXCR and keeps one entry per CDR3 protein. Among some 250,000 distinct CDR3 sequences listed, under 8.5% were seen once. These records were also assigned to another study, of T cells expressing NK-cell markers.

The sequencing input was CD8+ T cells sorted from blood. The receptors come from a woman aged 18-35 years in good health. CDR3s include the opening cysteine and the closing phenylalanine or tryptophan. A D gene is named only where the DNA matches it firmly. Expanded clones are given a class, and other clones once, few, many or no size at all.

v_gene	d_gene	abundance	j_gene	CDR3aa	CDR3nt
TRBV5-6	NA	many	TRBJ2-7	CASSLGRSEQYF	TGTGCCAGCAGCTTAGGGAGATCTGAGCAGTACTTC
TRBV9	TRBD2	NA	TRBJ2-5	CASSVVSGGTQYF	TGTGCCAGCAGCGTAGTGAGCGGGGGGACCCAGTACTTC
TRBV6-2/TRBV6-3	NA	NA	TRBJ2-7	CASSYGRDFYEQYF	TGTGCCAGCAGTTACGGGCGGGACTTCTACGAGCAGTACTTC
TRBV23-1	TRBD2	few	TRBJ2-2	CASSQSGLAGGELFF	TGCGCCAGCAGTCAATCGGGACTAGCGGGGGGAGAGCTGTTTTTT
TRBV5-4	TRBD1	many	TRBJ1-4	CASSFQGGELFF	TGTGCCAGCAGCTTCCAGGGGGGGGAACTGTTTTTT
TRBV12-3/TRBV12-4	NA	many	TRBJ2-7	CASQTGYEQYF	TGTGCCAGCCAAACTGGGTACGAGCAGTACTTC
TRBV20-1	TRBD1	NA	TRBJ1-1	CSALTGSSTEAFF	TGCAGTGCTTTGACAGGGTCTAGCACTGAAGCTTTCTTT
TRBV5-1	TRBD2	many	TRBJ2-1	CASSQLAGCYEQFF	TGCGCCAGCAGCCAACTAGCGGGATGCTATGAGCAGTTCTTC
TRBV29-1	NA	many	TRBJ2-2	CSVERVNTGELFF	TGCAGCGTTGAGAGGGTGAACACCGGGGAGCTGTTTTTT
TRBV20-1	TRBD2	few	TRBJ2-3	CSATGLAGRHTQYF	TGCAGTGCGACGGGACTAGCGGGACGCCATACGCAGTATTTT
TRBV7-9	TRBD2	few	TRBJ2-5	CASCGTSEYQETQYF	TGTGCCAGCTGCGGGACTAGCGAGTACCAAGAGACCCAGTACTTC
TRBV7-2	NA	few	TRBJ2-7	CASSLGTLLMYEQYF	TGTGCCAGCAGCTTAGGGACTCTCCTGATGTACGAGCAGTACTTC
TRBV12-3/TRBV12-4	NA	few	TRBJ1-5	CASRLDGSNQPQHF	TGTGCCAGCAGGCTGGACGGCAGCAATCAGCCCCAGCATTTT
TRBV5-1	NA	many	TRBJ1-5	CASSLDVGQPQHF	TGCGCCAGCAGCTTGGACGTGGGACAGCCCCAGCATTTT
TRBV12-3/TRBV12-4	TRBD1	few	TRBJ1-2	CASSTGEEDGYTF	TGTGCCAGCAGCACAGGGGAAGAGGATGGCTACACCTTC
TRBV12-3/TRBV12-4	TRBD1	many	TRBJ2-7	CATKTGGGEQYF	TGTGCCACCAAAACAGGGGGTGGCGAGCAGTACTTC
TRBV6-5	NA	few	TRBJ2-3	CASSYGRSSTDTQYF	TGTGCCAGCAGTTACGGTCGATCTAGCACAGATACGCAGTATTTT
TRBV7-9	NA	NA	TRBJ2-2	CASSARLAGELFF	TGTGCCAGCAGCGCCCGTTTGGCGGGGGAGCTGTTTTTT
TRBV27	NA	NA	TRBJ2-3	CASSYGQPSTDTQYF	TGTGCCAGCAGCTATGGACAGCCTAGCACAGATACGCAGTATTTT
TRBV12-3/TRBV12-4	NA	many	TRBJ2-2	CASSLGEGTGELFF	TGTGCCAGCAGTTTGGGGGAAGGCACCGGGGAGCTGTTTTTT
TRBV3-1	NA	few	TRBJ1-2	CASSLRGVDGYTF	TGTGCCAGCAGCCTCCGGGGTGTGGATGGCTACACCTTC
TRBV9	NA	NA	TRBJ2-1	CASSTQGSSYNEQFF	TGTGCCAGCAGCACCCAAGGGTCCTCCTACAATGAGCAGTTCTTC
TRBV7-9	NA	many	TRBJ2-1	CASSLGGELEQFF	TGTGCCAGCAGCCTCGGGGGAGAGCTTGAGCAGTTCTTC
TRBV7-8	NA	NA	TRBJ1-2	CASSLNRNYGYTF	TGTGCCAGCAGCCTAAACAGAAACTATGGCTACACCTTC
TRBV7-2	NA	NA	TRBJ2-5	CASSRPRSLFETQYF	TGTGCCAGCAGCCGACCCAGGTCCCTATTCGAGACCCAGTACTTC
TRBV20-1	NA	NA	TRBJ2-1	CSARGFSSYNEQFF	TGCAGTGCTAGGGGGTTTAGCTCCTACAATGAGCAGTTCTTC
TRBV4-1	NA	few	TRBJ2-7	CASSQAKRDEQYF	TGCGCCAGCAGCCAAGCAAAGAGGGACGAGCAGTACTTC
TRBV4-1	NA	NA	TRBJ1-4	CASTPRDATNEKLFF	TGCGCCAGCACCCCTCGAGATGCAACTAATGAAAAACTGTTTTTT
TRBV20-1	NA	few	TRBJ2-7	CSARVGGLATYEQYF	TGCAGTGCTAGAGTGGGGGGACTCGCTACCTACGAGCAGTACTTC
TRBV19	TRBD1	few	TRBJ1-5	CASSSGTASNQPQHF	TGTGCCAGTAGTTCGGGGACAGCTAGCAATCAGCCCCAGCATTTT
TRBV6-2/TRBV6-3	NA	NA	TRBJ1-1	CASKLYEGHRSEAFF	TGTGCCAGCAAGTTGTACGAGGGACACCGCTCTGAAGCTTTCTTT
TRBV7-2	NA	many	TRBJ2-5	CASSEEVGETQYF	TGTGCCAGCAGTGAGGAGGTTGGGGAGACCCAGTACTTC
TRBV6-2/TRBV6-3	NA	NA	TRBJ2-7	CASSSWDSSYEQYF	TGTGCCAGCAGTTCCTGGGACTCCTCCTACGAGCAGTACTTC
TRBV6-5	NA	NA	TRBJ2-7	CASSYSDPYEQYF	TGTGCCAGCAGTTACAGTGACCCCTACGAGCAGTACTTC
TRBV20-1	TRBD2	NA	TRBJ2-7	CSAHSGREYEQYF	TGCAGTGCTCATAGCGGGAGAGAGTACGAGCAGTACTTC
TRBV7-2	NA	few	TRBJ2-4	CASRTGGTPAKNIQYF	TGTGCCAGCAGAACCGGCGGGACGCCAGCCAAAAACATTCAGTACTTC
TRBV5-4	NA	few	TRBJ1-2	CASSLAKTEFGYTF	TGTGCCAGCAGCTTGGCGAAGACGGAGTTTGGCTACACCTTC
TRBV10-1	NA	few	TRBJ1-6	CASSESIGSPLHF	TGCGCCAGCAGTGAGTCGATTGGTTCACCCCTCCACTTT
TRBV14	TRBD2	many	TRBJ2-1	CASSQHSGRAAEQFF	TGTGCCAGCAGCCAACATAGCGGGAGGGCCGCAGAGCAGTTCTTC
TRBV29-1	NA	many	TRBJ2-7	CSVDFGGEQYF	TGCAGCGTTGATTTCGGGGGAGAGCAGTACTTC
TRBV15	NA	few	TRBJ2-3	CATSRDGGLGTDTQYF	TGTGCCACCAGCAGAGATGGTGGTCTCGGGACAGATACGCAGTATTTT
TRBV6-1	TRBD2	NA	TRBJ2-3	CASTPRAGERTDTQYF	TGTGCCAGCACCCCCAGGGCGGGGGAGCGCACAGATACGCAGTATTTT
TRBV20-1	NA	NA	TRBJ1-5	CSAREIPNQPQHF	TGCAGTGCTAGAGAAATCCCAAACCAGCCCCAGCATTTT
TRBV6-1	NA	NA	TRBJ1-2	CASSEIGGFYGYTF	TGTGCCAGCAGTGAGATTGGAGGGTTCTATGGCTACACCTTC
TRBV7-6	NA	NA	TRBJ2-1	CASSLMMGLSSYNEQFF	TGTGCCAGCAGCTTAATGATGGGTCTGAGCTCCTACAATGAGCAGTTCTTC
TRBV25-1	TRBD1	many	TRBJ1-2	CARIHRKPGQGTYGYTF	TGTGCCAGAATCCACCGGAAGCCGGGACAGGGCACCTATGGCTACACCTTC
TRBV12-3/TRBV12-4	NA	NA	TRBJ1-2	CASSPYGQSYGYTF	TGTGCCAGCAGTCCGTACGGACAGAGCTATGGCTACACCTTC
TRBV5-1	NA	few	TRBJ1-1	CASSWREMADTEAFF	TGCGCCAGCAGCTGGCGAGAGATGGCGGACACTGAAGCTTTCTTT
TRBV20-1	NA	NA	TRBJ2-2	CSARDHNVGATNTGELFF	TGCAGTGCTAGAGATCATAATGTGGGGGCTACCAACACCGGGGAGCTGTTTTTT
TRBV20-1	TRBD2	few	TRBJ2-2	CSARVESGGSNTGELFF	TGCAGTGCTAGGGTGGAGAGCGGGGGCTCGAACACCGGGGAGCTGTTTTTT
TRBV29-1	NA	NA	TRBJ1-1	CSVDEENTEAFF	TGCAGCGTTGATGAGGAGAACACTGAAGCTTTCTTT
TRBV6-2/TRBV6-3	NA	many	TRBJ2-2	CASSYSQGAGELFF	TGTGCCAGCAGTTACTCGCAAGGAGCCGGGGAGCTGTTTTTT